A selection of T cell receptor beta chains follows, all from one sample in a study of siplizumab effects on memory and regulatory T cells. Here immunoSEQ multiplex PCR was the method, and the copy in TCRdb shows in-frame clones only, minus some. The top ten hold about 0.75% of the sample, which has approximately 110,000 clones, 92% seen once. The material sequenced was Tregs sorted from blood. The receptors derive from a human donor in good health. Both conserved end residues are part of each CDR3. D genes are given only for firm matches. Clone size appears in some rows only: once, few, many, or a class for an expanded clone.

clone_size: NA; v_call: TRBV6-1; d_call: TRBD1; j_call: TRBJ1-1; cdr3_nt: TGTGCCAGCAGTGGACAGGGGAACACTGAAGCTTTCTTT; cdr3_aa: CASSGQGNTEAFF
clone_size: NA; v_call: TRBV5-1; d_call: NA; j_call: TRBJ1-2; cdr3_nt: TGCGCCAGCAGCATCGGGCAAAATAACTATGGCTACACCTTC; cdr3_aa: CASSIGQNNYGYTF
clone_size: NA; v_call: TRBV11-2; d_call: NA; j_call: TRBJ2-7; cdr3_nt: TGTGCCAGCAGCCAACGTGGAGTGTCGGGCGAGCAGTACTTC; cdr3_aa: CASSQRGVSGEQYF
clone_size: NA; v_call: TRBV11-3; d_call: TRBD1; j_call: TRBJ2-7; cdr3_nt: TGTGCCAGCAGCCGGACAGGGGAGGAGTTCCACGAGCAGTACTTC; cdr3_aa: CASSRTGEEFHEQYF
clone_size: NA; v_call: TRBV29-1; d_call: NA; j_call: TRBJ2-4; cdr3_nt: TGCAGCGTTGCCGACAACCTGGGAAACATTCAGTACTTC; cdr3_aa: CSVADNLGNIQYF
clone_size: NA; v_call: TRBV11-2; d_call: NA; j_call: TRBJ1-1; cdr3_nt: TGTGCCAGCAGCTTAAGTGGACAAATGAACACTGAAGCTTTCTTT; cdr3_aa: CASSLSGQMNTEAFF
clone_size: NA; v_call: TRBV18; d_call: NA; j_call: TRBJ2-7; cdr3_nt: TGTGCCAGCTCACCACAGGGTACGGGGCAGTACTTC; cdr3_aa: CASSPQGTGQYF
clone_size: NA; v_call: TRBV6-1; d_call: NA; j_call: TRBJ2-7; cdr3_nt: TGTGCCAGCAGGACTGATGGGGCCTCCGAGCAGTACTTC; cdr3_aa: CASRTDGASEQYF
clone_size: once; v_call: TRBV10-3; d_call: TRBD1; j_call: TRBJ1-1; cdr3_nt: TGTGCCATCAGGGGGGGACAGGCGAACACTGAAGCTTTCTTT; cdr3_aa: CAIRGGQANTEAFF
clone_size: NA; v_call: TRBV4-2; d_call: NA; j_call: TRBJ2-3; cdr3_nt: TGTGCCAGCAGCCAAGCGGGAACCACAGATACGCAGTATTTT; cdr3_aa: CASSQAGTTDTQYF
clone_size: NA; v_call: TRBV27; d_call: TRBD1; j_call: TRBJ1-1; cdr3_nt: TGTGCCAGCAGTCCTAGGGACAGCTTCACTGAAGCTTTCTTT; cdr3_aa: CASSPRDSFTEAFF
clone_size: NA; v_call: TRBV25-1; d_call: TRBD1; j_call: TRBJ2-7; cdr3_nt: TGTGCCAGCAGTGGCCGCCGGGACAGGGGAGTCTACGAGCAGTACTTC; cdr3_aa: CASSGRRDRGVYEQYF
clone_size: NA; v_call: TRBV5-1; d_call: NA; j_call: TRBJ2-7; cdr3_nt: TGCGCCAGCAGCTTGGGGGAGGAGGGGCGCCGGGAGCAGTACTTC; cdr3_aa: CASSLGEEGRREQYF
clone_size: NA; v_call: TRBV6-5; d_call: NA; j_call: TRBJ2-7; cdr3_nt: TGTGCCAGCAGTTACTACAACGAGCAGTACTTC; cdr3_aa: CASSYYNEQYF
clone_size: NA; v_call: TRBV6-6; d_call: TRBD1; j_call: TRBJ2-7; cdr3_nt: TGTGCCAGCAGGTTGGGGACAGGGCCCTACGAGCAGTACTTC; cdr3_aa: CASRLGTGPYEQYF
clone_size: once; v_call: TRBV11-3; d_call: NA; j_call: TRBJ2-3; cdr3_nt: TGTGCCAGCAGCTTAGATTACTACACAGATACGCAGTATTTT; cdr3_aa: CASSLDYYTDTQYF